This entry lists 14 T cell receptor beta chains sequenced from one sample in a study of T cell clonality in common variable immunodeficiency. Using immunoSEQ multiplex PCR, the repertoire was profiled, and TCRdb retains in-frame clones only, with some absent. The specimen has around 39,000 clones, none found just once. What was sequenced was peripheral blood mononuclear cells. Receptor source: a person aged 18 to 70 in good health.

In its sample, this clone was seen a few times. The read gets to within 3 residues of the CDR3 end, and the germline J gene fills in the rest. This sequence joins TRBV5-1 and TRBJ2-1, with 10 bases that match TRBD2. This CDR3 has 16 amino acids. J gave up 3 bases and V 0 bases, and 3 bases lay outside the gene matches. The germline CDR1 and CDR2 sequences are SGHRS and YFSETQ. CDR3 DNA, as far as it was read: TGCGCCAGCAGCTTGGTAGCGGGAGGAGTCTACAATGAG. This gives the protein CASSLVAGGVYNE. The full CDR3 protein is CASSLVAGGVYNEQFF.

Details on this clone: The read comes to an end 3 residues before the CDR3 does, leaving the germline J gene to fill in the end. This chain joins TRBV2 and TRBJ1-4; 8 bases agree with TRBD1. CDR3 size: 13 residues. Germline V gene data show CDR1 as SNHLY and CDR2 as FYNNEI. V lost 7 bases to trimming and J lost 3 bases; unmatched junction nucleotides: 1. This chain's CDR3 is CASKQGANEKLFF. The DNA read from the CDR3 is TGTGCCAGCAAACAGGGGGCTAATGAAAAA. Variable domain in full (rest from reference TRBV2 and TRBJ1-4): EPEVTQTPSHQVTQMGQEVILRCVPISNHLYFYWYRQILGQKVEFLVSFYNNEISEKSEIFDDQFSVERPDGSNFTLKIRSTKLEDSAMYFCASKQGANEKLFFGSGTQLSVL.

This clone has a handful of counts. The read gets to within 3 residues of the CDR3 end, and the germline J gene fills in the rest. The chain uses TRBV7-8 and TRBJ2-1, with 9 bases aligning to TRBD2. The ends lost 2 bases at V and 8 bases at J; junction bases unmatched: 1. CDR1 SGHVS and CDR2 FQNEAQ come from the germline V gene. This CDR3 contains 13 residues. CDR3 sequence reads: CASSLLAGYEQFF. The part of the CDR3 DNA that was read is TGTGCCAGCAGCTTACTAGCGGGATATGAG.

This clone was counted at least ten times. The read stops 3 residues short of the end of the CDR3; the missing end is completed from the germline J gene. The J gene is TRBJ2-7, the V gene TRBV5-1; a weak D match, TRBD1 (5 bases). V lost 2 bases to trimming and J lost 2 bases, with 14 bases between them. The CDR3 consists of 15 residues. Germline assignment: CDR1 SGHRS and CDR2 YFSETQ. The part of the CDR3 DNA that was read is TGCGCCAGCAGCTTAGACAGCCCTCGAGCCTACGAG. This sequence encodes CASSLDSPRAYE. Given in full, the CDR3 is CASSLDSPRAYEQYF.

This clone has only a few counts. The missing CDR3 end, 3 residues past where the read stops, is filled in from the germline J gene. The chain combines TRBV7-8 with TRBJ1-1; D unclear. The CDR3 covers 12 residues. Per the germline V gene, CDR1 is SGHVS and CDR2 is FQNEAQ. V dropped 8 bases and J dropped 1 base, with 8 bases sitting between them. The CDR3 is CASGQTNTEAFF. Partial CDR3 DNA: TGTGCCAGCGGGCAGACGAACACTGAA.

Comment on this clone: The read terminates 3 residues before the CDR3 end, so the remaining end is supplied by the germline J gene. The rearrangement links TRBV7-6 to TRBJ2-7, with 9 bases lining up with TRBD1. Per germline, CDR1 SGHVS and CDR2 FNYEAQ. V lost 3 bases, J lost 6 bases, and 9 bases stayed unmatched. This CDR3 has 15 amino acids. The CDR3 loop reads CASSFGTGYFSEQYF. The covered CDR3 bases are TGTGCCAGCAGCTTCGGGACAGGGTATTTTAGCGAG.

This clone was picked up many times. The read ends 3 residues before the CDR3 terminus; that terminus is restored from the germline J gene. The gene calls are TRBV20-1 and TRBJ2-2, with a weak D call TRBD1 (6 bases). V was clipped by 3 bases and J by 5 bases, with 13 bases between them. The CDR3 runs to 14 residues. From germline, CDR1 is DFQATT and CDR2 SNEGSKA (reference sequence). CDR3 sequence reads: CSARAGTQTGELFF. CDR3 DNA (partial): TGCAGTGCTAGGGCAGGGACACAAACCGGGGAG.

This clone appeared many times. Sequencing ends 3 residues short of the CDR3 end; the germline J gene provides the rest. The chain links TRBV18 to TRBJ2-3; TRBD2 is a possible D gene (7 bases). The length of the CDR3 is 14 residues. CDR1 and CDR2 from the germline V gene are KGHSH and LQKENI. V lost 0 bases and J lost 6, with 10 bases in between. CDR3 residues: CASSPPAGADTQYF. The CDR3 DNA, read in part, is TGTGCCAGCTCACCACCGGCGGGGGCGGATACG.

This clone was counted at least ten times. The read stops 3 residues short of the end of the CDR3; the missing end is completed from the germline J gene. This chain links TRBV19 with TRBJ1-5, with 12 bases aligning to TRBD1. In germline, CDR1 is LNHDA, CDR2 SQIVND (reference sequence). V was pared by 8 bases and J by 5 bases, with 4 bases of the junction left unmatched. This CDR3 spans 14 amino acids. The CDR3 DNA, read in part, is TGTGCCAGTGGGGGGACAGGGGGCTATCAGCCC. Translating it yields CASGGTGGYQP. The whole CDR3 sequence is CASGGTGGYQPQHF.

This clone was counted ten times or more. The read halts 3 residues ahead of the CDR3 end, with the missing end drawn from the germline J gene. The rearrangement links TRBV20-1 to TRBJ1-5, with D uncertain. The V end lost 1 base, the J end lost 7 bases, and 14 bases lay between the germline ends. Germline loops: CDR1 DFQATT, CDR2 SNEGSKA (reference sequence). There are 14 residues in the CDR3. CDR3 amino acids: CSARVSGSRQPQHF. The sequenced CDR3 bases are TGCAGTGCTAGAGTCTCCGGTTCCAGGCAGCCC.

This clone was detected ten times or more. The read terminates 3 residues before the CDR3 end, so the remaining end is supplied by the germline J gene. This rearrangement joins TRBV4-2 to TRBJ2-7, with 7 bases fitting TRBD1. The V and J ends lost 0 bases and 2 bases, in that order; junction bases with no gene match: 10. CDR3 size: 17 residues. Germline V CDR1 and CDR2: LGHNA, YNFKEQ. The part of the CDR3 DNA that was read is TGTGCCAGCAGCCAAGAAACCGGGACAGCCCCCACCTACGAG. Amino acid sequence: CASSQETGTAPTYE. The CDR3 in full is CASSQETGTAPTYEQYF.

This clone was observed at least ten times. The sequence runs out 3 residues before the end of the CDR3; the remainder is reconstructed from the germline J gene. The chain has TRBV5-1 and TRBJ2-1; 8 bases are shared with TRBD2. The germline gives CDR1 SGHRS, CDR2 YFSETQ. Germline trimming cut 5 bases from V and 9 bases from J; bases unmatched to any gene: 10. The CDR3 totals 14 residues. CDR3: CASSRAGVAFEQFF. The CDR3 bases that were read are TGCGCCAGCAGTCGAGCGGGGGTAGCGTTTGAG.

A remark on this clone: The CDR3 end lies 3 residues beyond the end of the read and is filled in from the germline J gene. This chain joins TRBV30 and TRBJ1-3, with no clear D. The germline gives CDR1 GTSNPN, CDR2 SVGIG (reference sequence). V was cut by 0 bases and J by 3 bases, with 3 bases left in between. CDR3 length equals 12 residues. CDR3 sequence reads: CAWSVSGNTIYF. The part of the CDR3 DNA that was read is TGTGCCTGGAGTGTCAGTGGAAACACC.

For this clone: The read comes to an end 3 residues before the CDR3 does, leaving the germline J gene to fill in the end. The chain combines TRBV11-2 with TRBJ2-7; D unresolved. V was pared by 2 bases and J by 6 bases, with 14 bases between. This CDR3 has 14 residues. CDR1 is SGHAT and CDR2 is FQNNGV in the germline V gene. The covered CDR3 bases are TGTGCCAGCAGCTTACGGCCCGTCGGGTCCGAG. Translation: CASSLRPVGSE. The whole CDR3 protein is CASSLRPVGSEQYF.